Listed here are 2 T cell receptor beta chains from one sample, sequenced in a study of shared clonotypes between healthy human individuals. The naive CD8 population came from CD45RO-negative cells selected for CCR7, without terminally differentiated effector memory CD45RA+ cells. Method: immunoSEQ multiplex PCR; TCRdb's copy keeps in-frame clones and lacks some. Of fewer than 1 million clones in the sample, about 96% were seen once. Sequences were obtained from naive CD8+ T cells sorted from blood. The receptor set was obtained from a man aged 30 to 39 in good health.

The chain links TRBV4-3 to TRBJ2-7; 8 bases line up with TRBD2. The germline CDR1 and CDR2 sequences are LGHNA and YSLEER. The J segment lost 3 bases and the V segment lost 0 bases, leaving 7 bases of the junction unmatched. The CDR3 has 16 amino acids. The CDR3 DNA reads TGCGCCAGCAGCCAAGATAAGAGGCTAGCGGGCTACGAGCAGTACTTC. Protein product: CASSQDKRLAGYEQYF.

The chain uses TRBV5-1 and TRBJ2-7; TRBD2 matches at 9 bases. The CDR3 spans 14 residues. With V trimmed by 4 bases and J by 5 bases, 7 bases remained unmatched. Germline loops: CDR1 SGHRS, CDR2 YFSETQ. This CDR3 is CASSPSGELHEQYF. As DNA, the CDR3 is TGCGCCAGCAGCCCTAGCGGGGAGCTCCACGAGCAGTACTTC.